Included here is one TCR beta chain sequence, with context. This record belongs to a study of T cell responses to AZD1222 COVID-19 vaccine. Sequencing used immunoSEQ multiplex PCR; TCRdb keeps in-frame clones, though not all of them. Of some 150,000 clones in the sample, 85% to 95% were seen once. In germline, CDR1 is LGHDT, CDR2 YNNKEL (reference sequence). The ends were cut back, 4 bases at V and 5 bases at J, with 12 bases in the middle. CDR3 length: 14 amino acids. This chain connects TRBV3-1 (or the pseudogene TRBV3-2) to TRBJ2-1; D is uncertain. Sequences were derived from peripheral blood, sampled on day 0 of AZD1222 vaccination. The sequence derives from an adult in good health. As DNA, the CDR3 is TGTGCCAGCAGCCTCCGGGTGGAGAACAATGAGCAGTTCTTC. Its protein product is CASSLRVENNEQFF.